The entry below gives a single TCR beta chain sequence along with its context. Its specificity is unknown. This sample is part of a study of cytomegalovirus exposure and HLA in healthy donors. Points from the study as a whole: A later analysis found most CMV-associated TCR beta chains apparently HLA-restricted. Presence/absence analyses supposed approximately even sequencing depth among donors. As a later analysis showed, a missense DCLRE1C variant was linked to trimming of TCR beta V- and J-genes.

The PCR ran on 60 Vbeta and 13 Jbeta primers. Authors' processing steps: Tens of millions of unique TCR beta chains, roughly 11 million of them shared, were counted by a later analysis. TCRdb keeps only in-frame clones here, not all; method: immunoSEQ multiplex PCR. D and trimming come from the DNA, and the V and J calls and clone size come from that table. The sample holds about 140,000 clones, roughly 76% seen once. This receptor was identified in a female donor in good health and CMV-seronegative. The sequencing input was PBMCs.

The CDR3 DNA reads TGTGCCAGCAGGGACAGGGCTCTGGTGGGCACCATATATTTT. Translated: CASRDRALVGTIYF. This sequence joins TRBV28 and TRBJ1-3; 8 positions agree with TRBD1. V was pared by 6 bases and J by 9 bases, with 10 bases of the junction left unmatched. The CDR3 totals 14 residues. The germline gives CDR1 MDHEN, CDR2 SYDVKM.